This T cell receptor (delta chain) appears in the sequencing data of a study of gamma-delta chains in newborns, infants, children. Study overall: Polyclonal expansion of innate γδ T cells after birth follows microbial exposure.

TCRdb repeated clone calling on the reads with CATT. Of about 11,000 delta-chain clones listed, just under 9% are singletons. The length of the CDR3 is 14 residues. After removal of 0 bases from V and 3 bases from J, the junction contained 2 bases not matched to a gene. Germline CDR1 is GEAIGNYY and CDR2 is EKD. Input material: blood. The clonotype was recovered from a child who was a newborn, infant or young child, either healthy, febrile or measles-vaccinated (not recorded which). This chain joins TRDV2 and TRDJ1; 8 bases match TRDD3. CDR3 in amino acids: CACDTILGADKLIF. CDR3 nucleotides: TGTGCCTGTGACACCATACTGGGGGCCGATAAACTCATCTTT.